This T cell receptor (beta chain) was sequenced during a study of CD8+ T cells in alopecia areata. Across the whole study: Treated patients were dosed with oral tofacitinib, taking 5 to 10 mg twice daily. The study's findings and limits: Higher clonality and more expanded CD8+ clones appeared in lesional than normal scalp. A great number of expanded lesional clones endured in scalp and blood during tofacitinib.

Points on this clone: Its cognate antigen is unknown.

Extraction and reverse transcription of RNA yielded cDNA as the sequencing template. TCRdb's copy holds only in-frame clones and misses some; the assay was immunoSEQ multiplex PCR. The repertoire holds 200,000 or so clones, with about three fifths as singletons. Treatment here: oral pan-JAK inhibitor, 5-10 mg twice daily. The CDR3 is made up of 11 amino acids. V lost 4 bases, J lost 9 bases, and 5 bases stayed unmatched. In germline, CDR1 is SQVTM, CDR2 ANQGSEA. The source material was CD4+ T cells sorted from blood, sampled at week 24, from a patient treated with tofacitinib. The clonotype comes from a human donor with alopecia areata. V is TRBV29-1 and J is TRBJ1-1; TRBD1 matches at 7 bases. The CDR3 sequence is CSVGADRKAFF. CDR3 bases: TGCAGCGTTGGGGCGGACAGGAAAGCTTTCTTT. Complete variable domain (other parts from reference TRBV29-1 and TRBJ1-1): SAVISQKPSRDICQRGTSLTIQCQVDSQVTMMFWYRQQPGQSLTLIATANQGSEATYESGFVIDKFPISRPNLTFSTLTVSNMSPEDSSIYLCSVGADRKAFFGQGTRLTVV.